The rows below give T cell receptor beta chains drawn from one sample of a study of blood T cell repertoires in COVID-19. The data were produced by immunoSEQ multiplex PCR, yet TCRdb's version contains in-frame clones alone and is incomplete. The profile shows approximately 64,000 clones, roughly 88% of them singletons. The sequencing input was peripheral blood. These receptors came from a woman aged 60 to 75 with COVID-19, enrolled during active disease. Both conserved end residues are part of each CDR3. The order of the fields is clone size, D gene, J gene, V gene, CDR3 DNA, CDR3 protein. A D gene is named only where the DNA matches it firmly. Expanded clones are given a class, and other clones once, few, many or no size at all.

>NA|NA|TRBJ2-5|TRBV10-3
TGTGCCATCAGCGTACAGGGAGCAGAGACCCAGTACTTC
CAISVQGAETQYF
>NA|TRBD1|TRBJ1-3|TRBV5-1
TGCGCCAGCAGCCCCCAGGGGGCGGCTGGAAACACCATATATTTT
CASSPQGAAGNTIYF
>NA|NA|TRBJ1-2|TRBV28
TGTGCCAGCACCACTAACCGGGAGGAGGGCTACACCTTC
CASTTNREEGYTF
>NA|TRBD1|TRBJ1-4|TRBV6-1
TGTGCCAGCAGTGAAGGGACAGGGGTGAGGGAAAAACTGTTTTTT
CASSEGTGVREKLFF
>NA|NA|TRBJ2-5|TRBV5-8
TGTGCCAGCAGCTTGGATAGCAGCCTCGGGACCCAGTACTTC
CASSLDSSLGTQYF
>NA|NA|TRBJ2-7|TRBV7-2
TGTGCCAGCAGCCCCCAGGGAAACTCCTACGAGCAGTACTTC
CASSPQGNSYEQYF
>NA|NA|TRBJ1-3|TRBV6-6
TGTGCCAGCAGTCACCTATCGACCGTGGGCGCCGGAAACACCATATATTTT
CASSHLSTVGAGNTIYF
>NA|TRBD1|TRBJ2-2|TRBV19
TGTGCCAGTAGTATAGGACAGGGGACCGGGGAGCTGTTTTTT
CASSIGQGTGELFF
>NA|TRBD1|TRBJ1-3|TRBV18
TGTGCCAGCTCACCCCCACGGACAGGGGAGTTGAACACCATATATTTT
CASSPPRTGELNTIYF
>once|NA|TRBJ2-1|TRBV4-1
TGCGCCAGCAGCCAAGAGCTCCGAGGCCAAAACCCCTACAATGAGCAGTTCTTC
CASSQELRGQNPYNEQFF
>NA|NA|TRBJ2-5|TRBV25-1
TGTGCCAGCTCGGGACTCCAAGAGACCCAGTACTTC
CASSGLQETQYF
>NA|NA|TRBJ1-5|TRBV18
TGTGCCAGCTCACCACAAGGGGATTGGGCTCAGCCCCAGCATTTT
CASSPQGDWAQPQHF
>NA|NA|TRBJ2-5|TRBV3-1/TRBV3-2
TGTGCCAGCAGCCAAGAGGGGGGGGCAGAAGAGACCCAGTACTTC
CASSQEGGAEETQYF
>NA|TRBD1|TRBJ1-6|TRBV5-4
TGTGCCAGCAGCAATGGACAGGTTAGCTATAATTCACCCCTCCACTTT
CASSNGQVSYNSPLHF
>NA|NA|TRBJ2-7|TRBV5-5
TGTGCCAGCAGCTTGGTGGACAGCCCCTACGAGCAGTACTTC
CASSLVDSPYEQYF
>NA|TRBD2|TRBJ2-6|TRBV4-1
TGCGCCAGCAGCCTTAGTTATATAGCGGGAAGATTCTCTGGGGCCAACGTCCTGACTTTC
CASSLSYIAGRFSGANVLTF
>NA|NA|TRBJ1-2|TRBV27
TGTGCCAGCAGTTTACGCCTCGGGGGGGAAGGCTACACCTTC
CASSLRLGGEGYTF
>NA|TRBD1|TRBJ1-1|TRBV7-2
TGTGCCAGCAGCTTAGACAGGGGTTTTGCCCCTGAAGCTTTCTTT
CASSLDRGFAPEAFF
>NA|NA|TRBJ2-7|TRBV2
TGTGCCAGCAGTGGGGCAGAGAGCTCCTACGAGCAGTACTTC
CASSGAESSYEQYF
>NA|TRBD2|TRBJ2-7|TRBV19
TGTGCGAGTAGCCCTAGCGGGAGGCCCTATGAGCAGTACTTC
CASSPSGRPYEQYF
>NA|TRBD2|TRBJ2-4|TRBV29-1
TGCAGCGTTGAATCGAGCGGGGGGCCGGCGGACATTCAGTACTTC
CSVESSGGPADIQYF
>NA|NA|TRBJ1-4|TRBV4-3
TGCGCCAGCAGCCCCTCACAGAAGGGAGAACTGTTTTTT
CASSPSQKGELFF
>NA|TRBD1|TRBJ2-7|TRBV5-1
TGCGCCAGCAGCTGGGGGACAGGGAACTACGAGCAGTACTTC
CASSWGTGNYEQYF
>NA|TRBD1|TRBJ1-3|TRBV7-2
TGTGCCAGCAGCTTAAACGGACAGGGGTACACCATATATTTT
CASSLNGQGYTIYF
>NA|TRBD1|TRBJ1-2|TRBV19
TGTGCCAGTAGTTCCCTGGACAGGGTAAGAGGCTACACCTTC
CASSSLDRVRGYTF
>NA|NA|TRBJ2-7|TRBV4-3
TGCGCCAGCAGCCCCCGGGACACCTCCTACGAGCAGTACTTC
CASSPRDTSYEQYF
>NA|TRBD1|TRBJ2-7|TRBV10-3
TGTGCCATCAAGTCCGACAGGGGCAGCTACGAGCAGTACTTC
CAIKSDRGSYEQYF
>NA|NA|TRBJ2-3|TRBV9
TGTGCCAGCAGCGCCGATCAAGCTAGCACAGATACGCAGTATTTT
CASSADQASTDTQYF
>NA|NA|TRBJ2-3|TRBV10-2
TGCGCCAGCACGAGGGGGCGGGGGGCAGATACGCAGTATTTT
CASTRGRGADTQYF
>NA|NA|TRBJ1-5|TRBV30
TGTGCCTGGAGTGTACAAGTTTTGCAGAGGCAGCCCCAGCATTTT
CAWSVQVLQRQPQHF
>NA|NA|TRBJ1-5|TRBV28
TGTGCCAGCAGTAACCGTTCCTACAGGGTCCTTGAGGGCAATCAGCCCCAGCATTTT
CASSNRSYRVLEGNQPQHF
>NA|NA|TRBJ2-3|TRBV12-3/TRBV12-4
TGTGCCAGCAGTTTTAGTCCAGATACGCAGTATTTT
CASSFSPDTQYF
>few|NA|TRBJ1-2|TRBV12-3/TRBV12-4
TGTGCCAGCAGCTCAGGGTTTTTCTATGGCTACACCTTC
CASSSGFFYGYTF
>NA|TRBD1|TRBJ2-1|TRBV5-1
TGCGCCAGCAGCACCGGGACAGAGGGTGAGCAGTTCTTC
CASSTGTEGEQFF
>NA|NA|TRBJ1-2|TRBV29-1
TGCAGCGTAGAGAGGGGAGGGGGAGCATTTGGCTACACCTTC
CSVERGGGAFGYTF
>NA|NA|TRBJ2-2|TRBV7-9
TGTGCCAGCAGCAGACAGTGGGAAAAGAACACCGGGGAGCTGTTTTTT
CASSRQWEKNTGELFF
>NA|TRBD1|TRBJ2-7|TRBV27
TGTGCCTCAAAAGGGACAGACCTATACGAGCAGTACTTC
CASKGTDLYEQYF
>NA|TRBD1|TRBJ1-2|TRBV27
TGTGCCAGCAGTTTCGGACAGGGTCTTAATGGCTACACCTTC
CASSFGQGLNGYTF
>NA|NA|TRBJ2-5|TRBV11-1
TGTGCCAGCAGCTTAGGTTCAGTCCAAGAGACCCAGTACTTC
CASSLGSVQETQYF
>NA|NA|TRBJ1-4|TRBV2
TGTGCCAGCAGTGAGAGAGCATTCGGGAATGAAAAACTGTTTTTT
CASSERAFGNEKLFF
>NA|TRBD1|TRBJ2-5|TRBV5-1
TGCGCCAGCAGCTTGGACAGGGGTAACCCTGGGGAGACCCAGTACTTC
CASSLDRGNPGETQYF
>NA|NA|TRBJ1-5|TRBV10-3
TGTGCCATTACCTACATGTTGGTGGAGCGGCCCCAGAAGTTT
CAITYMLVERPQKF
>NA|NA|TRBJ2-1|TRBV11-2
TGTGCCAGCAGCGCCGGGACTCCGGGCTACAATGAGCAGTTCTTC
CASSAGTPGYNEQFF
>few|TRBD2|TRBJ2-7|TRBV19
TGTGCCAGTAGCCCTGGGAGGGGCAGCTTATACGAGCAGTACTTC
CASSPGRGSLYEQYF
>NA|NA|TRBJ1-1|TRBV6-5
TGTGCCAGCAGTCCACGTACGGGAAACACTGAAGCTTTCTTT
CASSPRTGNTEAFF
>NA|TRBD1|TRBJ2-7|TRBV28
TGTGCCAGCAGTTCTGACAGGGTGGCCTACGAGCAGTACTTC
CASSSDRVAYEQYF
>NA|NA|TRBJ1-3|TRBV18
TGTGCCAGCTCAACAGAAGGTGTTACTGGAAACACCATATATTTT
CASSTEGVTGNTIYF
>NA|NA|TRBJ2-1|TRBV7-9
TGTGCCAGCAGCTTAATAACCTACAATGAGCAGTTCTTC
CASSLITYNEQFF
>NA|NA|TRBJ1-4|TRBV4-1
TGCGCCAGCAGCCACCCGTTGGCCACCCGGGAGGAAAAACTGTTTTTT
CASSHPLATREEKLFF
>NA|TRBD1|TRBJ2-5|TRBV7-9
TGTGCCAGCAGCTTAACCGGCAGGGGGAAGCAAGAGACCCAGTACTTC
CASSLTGRGKQETQYF